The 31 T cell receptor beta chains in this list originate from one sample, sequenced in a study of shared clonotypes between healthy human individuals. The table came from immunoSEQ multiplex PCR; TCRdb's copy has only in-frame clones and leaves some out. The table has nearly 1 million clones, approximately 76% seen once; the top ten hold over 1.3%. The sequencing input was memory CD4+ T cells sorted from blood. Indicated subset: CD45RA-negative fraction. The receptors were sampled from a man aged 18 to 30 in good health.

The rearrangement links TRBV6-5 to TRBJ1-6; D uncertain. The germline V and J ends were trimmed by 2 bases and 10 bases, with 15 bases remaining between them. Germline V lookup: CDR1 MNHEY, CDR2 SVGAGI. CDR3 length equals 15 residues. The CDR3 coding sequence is TGTGCCAGCAGTTACAGTGGGAGAACCGAGTCACCCCTCCACTTT. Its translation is CASSYSGRTESPLHF.

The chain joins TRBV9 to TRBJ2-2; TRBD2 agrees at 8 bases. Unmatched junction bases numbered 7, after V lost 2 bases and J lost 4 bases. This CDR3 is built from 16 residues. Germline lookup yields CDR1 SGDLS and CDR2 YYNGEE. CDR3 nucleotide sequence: TGTGCCAGCAGCGTGGGGTTAGCGGGATTCACCGGGGAGCTGTTTTTT. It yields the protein CASSVGLAGFTGELFF.

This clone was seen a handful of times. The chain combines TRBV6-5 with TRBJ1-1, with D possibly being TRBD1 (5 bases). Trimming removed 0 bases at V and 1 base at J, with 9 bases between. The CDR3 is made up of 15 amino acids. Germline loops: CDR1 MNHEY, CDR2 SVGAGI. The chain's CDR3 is CASSYSRTPNTEAFF. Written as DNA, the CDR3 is TGTGCCAGCAGTTACTCGAGGACACCGAACACTGAAGCTTTCTTT.

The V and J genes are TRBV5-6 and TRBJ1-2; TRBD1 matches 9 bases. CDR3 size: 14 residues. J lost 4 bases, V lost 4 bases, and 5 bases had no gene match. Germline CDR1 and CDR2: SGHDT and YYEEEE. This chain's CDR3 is CASSPGTGRYGYTF. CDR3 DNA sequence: TGTGCCAGCAGCCCCGGGACAGGGCGCTATGGCTACACCTTC. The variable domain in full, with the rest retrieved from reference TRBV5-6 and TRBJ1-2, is DAGVTQSPTHLIKTRGQQVTLRCSPKSGHDTVSWYQQALGQGPQFIFQYYEEEERQRGNFPDRFSGHQFPNYSSELNVNALLLGDSALYLCASSPGTGRYGYTFGSGTRLTVV.

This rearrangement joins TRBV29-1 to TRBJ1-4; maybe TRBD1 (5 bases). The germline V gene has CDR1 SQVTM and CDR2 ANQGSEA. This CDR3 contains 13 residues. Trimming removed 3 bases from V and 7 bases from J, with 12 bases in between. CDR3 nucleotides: TGCAGCGTTGACAGGGTAGTAGGTGAAAAACTGTTTTTT. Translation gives CSVDRVVGEKLFF.

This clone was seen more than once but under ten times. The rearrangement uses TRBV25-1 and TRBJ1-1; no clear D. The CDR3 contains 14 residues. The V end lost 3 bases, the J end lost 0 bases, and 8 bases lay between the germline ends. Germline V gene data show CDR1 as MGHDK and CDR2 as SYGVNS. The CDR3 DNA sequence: TGTGCCAGCAGTGACCATACAGTGAACACTGAAGCTTTCTTT. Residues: CASSDHTVNTEAFF. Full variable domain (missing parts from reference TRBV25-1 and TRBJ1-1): EADIYQTPRYLVIGTGKKITLECSQTMGHDKMYWYQQDPGMELHLIHYSYGVNSTEKGDLSSESTVSRIRTEHFPLTLESARPSHTSQYLCASSDHTVNTEAFFGQGTRLTVV.

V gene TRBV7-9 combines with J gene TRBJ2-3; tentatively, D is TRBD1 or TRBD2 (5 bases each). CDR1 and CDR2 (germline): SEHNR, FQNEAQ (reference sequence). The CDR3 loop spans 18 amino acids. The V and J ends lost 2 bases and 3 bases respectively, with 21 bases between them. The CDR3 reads CASSLLGTRSRQTDTQYF. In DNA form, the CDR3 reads TGTGCCAGCAGCTTATTAGGGACCCGATCCCGACAAACAGATACGCAGTATTTT.

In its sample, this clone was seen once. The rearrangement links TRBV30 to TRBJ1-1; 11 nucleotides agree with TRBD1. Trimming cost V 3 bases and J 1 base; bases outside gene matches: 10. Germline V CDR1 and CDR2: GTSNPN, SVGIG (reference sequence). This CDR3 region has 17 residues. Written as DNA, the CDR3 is TGTGCCTGGAGCTTTAAAGGACAGGGGGCAGGGAACACTGAAGCTTTCTTT. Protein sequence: CAWSFKGQGAGNTEAFF.

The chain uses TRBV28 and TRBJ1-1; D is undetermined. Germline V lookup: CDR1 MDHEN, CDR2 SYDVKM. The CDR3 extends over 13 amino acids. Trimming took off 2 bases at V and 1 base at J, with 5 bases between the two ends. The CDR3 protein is CASSLQANTEAFF. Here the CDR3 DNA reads TGTGCCAGCAGTTTACAGGCGAACACTGAAGCTTTCTTT.

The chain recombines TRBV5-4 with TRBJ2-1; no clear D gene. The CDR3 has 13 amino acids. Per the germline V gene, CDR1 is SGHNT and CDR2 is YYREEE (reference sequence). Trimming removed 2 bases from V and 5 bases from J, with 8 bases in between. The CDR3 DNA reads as TGTGCCAGCAGCTTTGAATGGAACAATGAGCAGTTCTTC. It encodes CASSFEWNNEQFF.

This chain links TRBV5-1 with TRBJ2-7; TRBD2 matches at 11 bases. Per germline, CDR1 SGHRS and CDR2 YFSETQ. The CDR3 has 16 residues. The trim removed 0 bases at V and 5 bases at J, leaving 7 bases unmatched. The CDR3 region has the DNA TGCGCCAGCAGCTTGGACCCTAGCGGGAGGACCAACGAGCAGTACTTC. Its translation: CASSLDPSGRTNEQYF.

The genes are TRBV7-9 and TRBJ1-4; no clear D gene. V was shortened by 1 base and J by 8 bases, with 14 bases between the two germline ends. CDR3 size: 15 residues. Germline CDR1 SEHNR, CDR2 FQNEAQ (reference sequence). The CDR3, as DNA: TGTGCCAGCAGCTTAGGTATCTCAAGAGGGGAAAAACTGTTTTTT. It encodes CASSLGISRGEKLFF.

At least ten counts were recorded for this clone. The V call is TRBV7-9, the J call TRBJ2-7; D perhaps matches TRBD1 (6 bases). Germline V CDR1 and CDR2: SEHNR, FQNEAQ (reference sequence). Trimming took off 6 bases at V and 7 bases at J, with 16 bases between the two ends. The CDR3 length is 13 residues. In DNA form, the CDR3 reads TGTGCCAGCAGGGCCGGGACATCCTCTGAGCAGTACTTC. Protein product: CASRAGTSSEQYF.

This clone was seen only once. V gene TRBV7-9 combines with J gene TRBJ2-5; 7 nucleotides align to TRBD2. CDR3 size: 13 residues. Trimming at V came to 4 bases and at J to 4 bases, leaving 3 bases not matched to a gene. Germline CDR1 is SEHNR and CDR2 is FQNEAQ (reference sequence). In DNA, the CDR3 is TGTGCCAGCAGCTCCCCGGGGGGAGAGACCCAGTACTTC. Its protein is CASSSPGGETQYF.

CDR3 region: CALGTGRDSPLHF. The CDR3 bases are TGTGCCTTAGGGACAGGCCGCGATTCACCCCTCCACTTT. The chain employs TRBV30 and TRBJ1-6; 8 nucleotides agree with TRBD1. The CDR3 is 13 residues long. After removal of 7 bases from V and 8 bases from J, the junction contained 7 bases not matched to a gene. Germline CDR1 is GTSNPN and CDR2 is SVGIG (reference sequence).

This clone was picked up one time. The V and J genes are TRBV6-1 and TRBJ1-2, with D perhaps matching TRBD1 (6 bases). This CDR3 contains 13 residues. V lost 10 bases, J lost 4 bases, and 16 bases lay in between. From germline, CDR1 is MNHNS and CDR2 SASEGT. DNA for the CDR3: TGTGCCATTAAGGTGGGGGGCCTCTATGGCTACACCTTC. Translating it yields CAIKVGGLYGYTF.

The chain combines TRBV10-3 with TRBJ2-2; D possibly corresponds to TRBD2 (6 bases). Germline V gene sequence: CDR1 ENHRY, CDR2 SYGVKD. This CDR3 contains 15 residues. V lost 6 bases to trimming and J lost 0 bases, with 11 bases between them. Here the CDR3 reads CAIRAPSANTGELFF. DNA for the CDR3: TGTGCCATCAGGGCCCCTAGCGCGAACACCGGGGAGCTGTTTTTT.

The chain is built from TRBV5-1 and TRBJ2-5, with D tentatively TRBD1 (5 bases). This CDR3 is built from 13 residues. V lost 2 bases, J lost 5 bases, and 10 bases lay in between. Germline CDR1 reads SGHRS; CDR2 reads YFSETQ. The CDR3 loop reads CASSFGSGETQYF. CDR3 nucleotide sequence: TGCGCCAGCAGCTTCGGGTCAGGGGAGACCCAGTACTTC.

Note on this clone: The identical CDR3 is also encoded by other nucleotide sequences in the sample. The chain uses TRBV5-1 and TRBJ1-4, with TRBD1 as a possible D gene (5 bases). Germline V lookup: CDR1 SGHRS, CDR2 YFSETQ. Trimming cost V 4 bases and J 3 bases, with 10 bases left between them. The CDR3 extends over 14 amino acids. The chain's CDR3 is CASSLGDSNEKLFF. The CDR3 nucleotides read TGCGCCAGCAGCCTGGGGGACTCTAATGAAAAACTGTTTTTT.

The CDR3 DNA reads as TGTGCCAGCAGTATTGACGAAGGCTCCTACAATGAGCAGTTCTTC. Translation gives CASSIDEGSYNEQFF. The chain has TRBV7-8 and TRBJ2-1; no definite D call. Germline values: CDR1 SGHVS, CDR2 FQNEAQ. The CDR3 is 15 amino acids. Deletions cut 6 bases from V and 0 bases from J, with 12 bases between.

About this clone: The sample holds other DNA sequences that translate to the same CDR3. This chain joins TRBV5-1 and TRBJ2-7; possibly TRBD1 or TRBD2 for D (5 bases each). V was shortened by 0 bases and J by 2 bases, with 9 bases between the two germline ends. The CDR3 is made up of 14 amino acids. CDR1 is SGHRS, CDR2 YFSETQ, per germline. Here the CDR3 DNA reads TGCGCCAGCAGCTTGGACCGGGGCCCCTACGAGCAGTACTTC. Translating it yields CASSLDRGPYEQYF.

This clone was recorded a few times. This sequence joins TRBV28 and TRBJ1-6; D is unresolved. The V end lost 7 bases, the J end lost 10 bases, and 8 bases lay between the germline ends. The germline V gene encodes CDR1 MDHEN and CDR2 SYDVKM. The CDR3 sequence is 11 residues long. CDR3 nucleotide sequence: TGTGCCAGCAAAGGGCCCTCACCCCTCCACTTT. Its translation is CASKGPSPLHF.

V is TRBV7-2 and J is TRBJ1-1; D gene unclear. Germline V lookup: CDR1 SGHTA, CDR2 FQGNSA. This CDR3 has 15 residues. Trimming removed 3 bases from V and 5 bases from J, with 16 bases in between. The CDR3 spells CASSFNGQGRTEAFF. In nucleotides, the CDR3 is TGTGCCAGCAGCTTTAACGGTCAAGGAAGAACTGAAGCTTTCTTT.

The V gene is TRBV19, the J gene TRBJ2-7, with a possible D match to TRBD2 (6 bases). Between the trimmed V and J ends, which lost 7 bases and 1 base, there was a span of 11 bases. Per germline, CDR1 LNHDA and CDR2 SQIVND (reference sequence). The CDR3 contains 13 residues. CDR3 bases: TGTGCCAGTACCTCGGGGGTATCCTACGAGCAGTACTTC. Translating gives CASTSGVSYEQYF.

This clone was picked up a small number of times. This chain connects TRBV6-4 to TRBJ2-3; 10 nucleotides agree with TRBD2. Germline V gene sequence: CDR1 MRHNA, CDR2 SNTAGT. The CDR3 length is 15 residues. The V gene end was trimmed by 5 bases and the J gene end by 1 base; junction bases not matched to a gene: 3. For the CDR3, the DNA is TGTGCCAGCAGTATCACTAGCGGGGGCACAGATACGCAGTATTTT. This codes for CASSITSGGTDTQYF.

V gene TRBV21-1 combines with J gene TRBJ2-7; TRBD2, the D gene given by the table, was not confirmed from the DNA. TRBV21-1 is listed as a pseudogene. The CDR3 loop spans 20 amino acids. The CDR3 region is CASSKSSRGLAGGHYYEQYF. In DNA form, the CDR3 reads TGTGCCAGCAGCAAATCCTCCAGAGGTCTAGCGGGAGGGCACTACTACGAGCAGTACTTC.

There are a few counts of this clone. In DNA, the CDR3 is TGCGCCAGCAGTGAGTCCGGGAGCGGCACAGATACGCAGTATTTT. Encoded protein: CASSESGSGTDTQYF. This chain connects TRBV10-1 to TRBJ2-3; possible D gene TRBD2, 6 bases. Germline V gene sequence: CDR1 WNHNN, CDR2 SYGVQD (reference sequence). The CDR3 extends over 15 amino acids. V was trimmed by 0 bases and J by 1 base, leaving 8 bases between them.

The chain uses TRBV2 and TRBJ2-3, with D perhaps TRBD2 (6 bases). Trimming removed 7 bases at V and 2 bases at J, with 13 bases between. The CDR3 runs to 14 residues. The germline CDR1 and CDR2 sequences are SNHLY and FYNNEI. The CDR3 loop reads CASTIAVPTDTQYF. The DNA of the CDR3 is TGTGCCAGCACTATAGCGGTCCCCACAGATACGCAGTATTTT.

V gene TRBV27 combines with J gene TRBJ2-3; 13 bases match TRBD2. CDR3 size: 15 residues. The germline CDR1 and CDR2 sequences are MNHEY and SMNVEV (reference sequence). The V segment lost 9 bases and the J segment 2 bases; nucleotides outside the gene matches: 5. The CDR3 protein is CASQTSGGTTDTQYF. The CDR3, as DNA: TGTGCCAGTCAGACTAGCGGGGGGACCACAGATACGCAGTATTTT.

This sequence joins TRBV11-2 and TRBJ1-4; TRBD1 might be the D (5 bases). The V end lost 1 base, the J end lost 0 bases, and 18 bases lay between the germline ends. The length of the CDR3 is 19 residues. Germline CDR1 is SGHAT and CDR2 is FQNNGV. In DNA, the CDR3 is TGTGCCAGCAGCTTAGGCCGGGCCCTGGGGACTGCAACTAATGAAAAACTGTTTTTT. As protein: CASSLGRALGTATNEKLFF. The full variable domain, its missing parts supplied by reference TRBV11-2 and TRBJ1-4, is EAGVAQSPRYKIIEKRQSVAFWCNPISGHATLYWYQQILGQGPKLLIQFQNNGVVDDSQLPKDRFSAERLKGVDSTLKIQPAKLEDSAVYLCASSLGRALGTATNEKLFFGSGTQLSVL.

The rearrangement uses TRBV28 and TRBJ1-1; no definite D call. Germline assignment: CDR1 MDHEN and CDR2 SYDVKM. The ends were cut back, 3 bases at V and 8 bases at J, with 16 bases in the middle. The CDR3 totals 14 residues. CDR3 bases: TGTGCCAGCAGTTTTTCCGGTGGAAGGTTAGAAGCTTTCTTT. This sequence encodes CASSFSGGRLEAFF.